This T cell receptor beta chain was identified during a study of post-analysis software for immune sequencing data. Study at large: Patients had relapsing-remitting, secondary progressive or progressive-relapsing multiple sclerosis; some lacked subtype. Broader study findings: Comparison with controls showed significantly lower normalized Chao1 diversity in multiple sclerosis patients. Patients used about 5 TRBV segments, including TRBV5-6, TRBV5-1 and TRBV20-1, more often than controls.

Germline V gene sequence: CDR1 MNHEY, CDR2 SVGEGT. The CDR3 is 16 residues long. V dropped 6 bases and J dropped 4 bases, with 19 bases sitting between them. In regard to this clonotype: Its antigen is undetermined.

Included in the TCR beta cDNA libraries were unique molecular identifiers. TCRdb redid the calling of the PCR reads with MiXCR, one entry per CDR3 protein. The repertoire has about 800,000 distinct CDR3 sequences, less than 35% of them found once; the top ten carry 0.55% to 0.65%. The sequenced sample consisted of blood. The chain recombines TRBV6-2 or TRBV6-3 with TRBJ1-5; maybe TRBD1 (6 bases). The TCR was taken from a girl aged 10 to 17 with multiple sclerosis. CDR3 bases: TGTGCCAGCAGCCGCCGGGGGGGCCCGGGTAATCAGCCCCAGCATTTT. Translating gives CASSRRGGPGNQPQHF.